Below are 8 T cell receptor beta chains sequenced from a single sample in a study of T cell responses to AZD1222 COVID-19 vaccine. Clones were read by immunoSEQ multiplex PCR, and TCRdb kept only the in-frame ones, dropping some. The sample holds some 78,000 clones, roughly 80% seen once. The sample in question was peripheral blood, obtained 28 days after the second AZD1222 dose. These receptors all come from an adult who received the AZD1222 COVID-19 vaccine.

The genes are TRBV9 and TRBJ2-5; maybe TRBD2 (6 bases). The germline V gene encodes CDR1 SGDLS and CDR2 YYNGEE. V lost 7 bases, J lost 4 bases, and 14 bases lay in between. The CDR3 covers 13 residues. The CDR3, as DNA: TGTGCCAGCGGGCCCGGGAGTGCAGAGACCCAGTACTTC. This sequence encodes CASGPGSAETQYF.

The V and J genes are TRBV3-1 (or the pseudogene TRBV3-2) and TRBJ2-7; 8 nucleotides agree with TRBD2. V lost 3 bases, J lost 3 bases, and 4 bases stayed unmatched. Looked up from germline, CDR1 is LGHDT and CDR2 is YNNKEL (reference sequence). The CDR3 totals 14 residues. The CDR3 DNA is TGTGCCAGCAGCCAGACTAGCGAACTCTACGAGCAGTACTTC. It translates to CASSQTSELYEQYF.

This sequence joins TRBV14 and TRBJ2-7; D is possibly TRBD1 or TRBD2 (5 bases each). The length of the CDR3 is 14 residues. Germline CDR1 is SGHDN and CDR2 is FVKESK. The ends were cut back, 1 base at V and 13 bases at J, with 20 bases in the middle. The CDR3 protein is CASSQGRAASMDYF. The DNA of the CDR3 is TGTGCCAGCAGCCAAGGCAGGGCCGCTAGCATGGACTACTTC.

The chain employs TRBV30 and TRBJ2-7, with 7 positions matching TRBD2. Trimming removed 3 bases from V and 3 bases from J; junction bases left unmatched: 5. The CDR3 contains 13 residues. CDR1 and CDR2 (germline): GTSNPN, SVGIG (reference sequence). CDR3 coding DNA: TGTGCCTGGAGCCTGACTAGCCGCTACGAGCAGTACTTC. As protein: CAWSLTSRYEQYF. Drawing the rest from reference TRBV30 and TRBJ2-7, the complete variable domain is SQTIHQWPATLVQPVGSPLSLECTVEGTSNPNLYWYRQAAGRGLQLLFYSVGIGQISSEVPQNLSASRPQDRQFILSSKKLLLSDSGFYLCAWSLTSRYEQYFGPGTRLTVT.

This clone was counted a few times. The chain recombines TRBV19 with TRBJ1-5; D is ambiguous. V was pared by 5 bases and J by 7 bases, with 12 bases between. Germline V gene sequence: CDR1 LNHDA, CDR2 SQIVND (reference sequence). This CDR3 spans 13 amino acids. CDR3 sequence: CASSHRAPQPQHF. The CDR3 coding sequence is TGTGCCAGTAGTCACCGGGCCCCACAGCCCCAGCATTTT.

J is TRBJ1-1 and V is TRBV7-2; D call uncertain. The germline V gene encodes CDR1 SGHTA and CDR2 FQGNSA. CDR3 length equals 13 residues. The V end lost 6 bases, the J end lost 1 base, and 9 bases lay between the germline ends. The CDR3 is CASSTKRNTEAFF. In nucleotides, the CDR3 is TGTGCCAGCAGTACTAAAAGGAACACTGAAGCTTTCTTT.

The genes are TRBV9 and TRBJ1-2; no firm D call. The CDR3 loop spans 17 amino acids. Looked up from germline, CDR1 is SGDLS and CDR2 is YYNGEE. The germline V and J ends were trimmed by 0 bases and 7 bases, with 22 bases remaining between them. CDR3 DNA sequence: TGTGCCAGCAGCGTAGGAACTGGAGGGCTTTCAGTCTCTGGCTACACCTTC. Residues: CASSVGTGGLSVSGYTF. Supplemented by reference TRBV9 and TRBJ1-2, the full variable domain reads DSGVTQTPKHLITATGQRVTLRCSPRSGDLSVYWYQQSLDQGLQFLIQYYNGEERAKGNILERFSAQQFPDLHSELNLSSLELGDSALYFCASSVGTGGLSVSGYTFGSGTRLTVV.

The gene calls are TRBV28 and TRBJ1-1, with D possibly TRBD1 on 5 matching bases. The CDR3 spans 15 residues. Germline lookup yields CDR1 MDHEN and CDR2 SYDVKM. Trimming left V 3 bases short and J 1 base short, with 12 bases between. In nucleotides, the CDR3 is TGTGCCAGCAGTTTGTGGGAAGGGGCGAACACTGAAGCTTTCTTT. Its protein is CASSLWEGANTEAFF.